The clone carrying this TCR beta chain occurred once. Its antigen is unidentified. This sample is part of a study of T cell responses to AZD1222 COVID-19 vaccine. Only in-frame clones appear in the TCRdb table, and some are missing; sequencing was by immunoSEQ multiplex PCR. The sample shows under 150,000 clones, roughly 92% of them seen only once. Pooling covered second doses at about 4 or about 12 weeks. This CDR3 is built from 15 residues. Trimming stripped 6 bases from V and 1 base from J, with 15 bases between. The germline V gene has CDR1 MNHEY and CDR2 SVGEGT. Broader study findings: The sample set comprised mostly white British donors with more females, and clonal diversity was possibly underestimated. Nearly half of unique spike-specific TCRs reportedly avoided B.1.351 and B.1.1.7 mutated regions. Once two AZD1222 doses were given, Spike-specific TCR breadth and depth went up.

J is TRBJ1-1 and V is TRBV6-2 or TRBV6-3; D unresolved. The sequence derives from an adult who received the AZD1222 COVID-19 vaccine. The sequencing used peripheral blood, collected 28 days after the second AZD1222 dose. The chain's CDR3 is CASSHGGRTNTEAFF. DNA of the CDR3: TGTGCCAGCAGCCACGGCGGTAGGACGAACACTGAAGCTTTCTTT.